This T cell receptor (beta chain) was obtained from a study of shared clonotypes between healthy human individuals. Assay used: immunoSEQ multiplex PCR; TCRdb lists only in-frame clones, some missing. The sample holds around 2.5 million clones, 93% seen once. V dropped 3 bases and J dropped 2; count of bases not matched to a gene: 5. CDR1 is MDHEN and CDR2 is SYDVKM in the germline V gene. The CDR3 length is 16 residues. Study-level findings and limits: Clonotypes which were not shared had lower generation probabilities than clonotypes that all four donors shared.

As regards this clone: Its cognate antigen is unknown.

The chain uses TRBV28 and TRBJ1-5; 9 nucleotides match TRBD1. The sample comprised naive CD4+ T cells from PBMCs. As to subset: CD45RA+ positively selected. The clonotype originates from a man aged 18 to 30 in good health. Some clones in this sample may be carry-over from other donors' samples. CDR3 amino acids: CASSLKTGGGNQPQHF. The CDR3 DNA sequence: TGTGCCAGCAGTTTGAAAACAGGGGGCGGCAATCAGCCCCAGCATTTT.